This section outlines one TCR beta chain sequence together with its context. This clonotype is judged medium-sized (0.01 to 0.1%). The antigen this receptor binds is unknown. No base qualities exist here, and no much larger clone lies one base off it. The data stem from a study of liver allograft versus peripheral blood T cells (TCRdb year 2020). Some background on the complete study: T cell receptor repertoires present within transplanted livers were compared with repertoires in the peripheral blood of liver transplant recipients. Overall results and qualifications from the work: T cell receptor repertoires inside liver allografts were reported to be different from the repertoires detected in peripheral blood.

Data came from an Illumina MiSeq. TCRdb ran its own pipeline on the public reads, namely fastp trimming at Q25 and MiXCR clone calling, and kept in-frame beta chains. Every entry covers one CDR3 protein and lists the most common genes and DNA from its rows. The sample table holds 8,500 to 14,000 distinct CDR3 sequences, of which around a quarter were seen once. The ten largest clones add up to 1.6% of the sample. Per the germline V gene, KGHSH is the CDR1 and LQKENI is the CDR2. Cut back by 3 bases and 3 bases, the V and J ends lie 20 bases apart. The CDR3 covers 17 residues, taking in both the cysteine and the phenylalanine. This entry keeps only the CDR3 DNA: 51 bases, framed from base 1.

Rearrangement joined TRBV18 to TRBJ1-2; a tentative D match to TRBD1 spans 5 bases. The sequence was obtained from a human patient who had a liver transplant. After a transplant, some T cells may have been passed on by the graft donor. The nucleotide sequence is TGTGCCAGCTCACCTTCCTACAAGGGGAAGAGGGACTATGGCTACACCTTC. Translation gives CASSPSYKGKRDYGYTF.